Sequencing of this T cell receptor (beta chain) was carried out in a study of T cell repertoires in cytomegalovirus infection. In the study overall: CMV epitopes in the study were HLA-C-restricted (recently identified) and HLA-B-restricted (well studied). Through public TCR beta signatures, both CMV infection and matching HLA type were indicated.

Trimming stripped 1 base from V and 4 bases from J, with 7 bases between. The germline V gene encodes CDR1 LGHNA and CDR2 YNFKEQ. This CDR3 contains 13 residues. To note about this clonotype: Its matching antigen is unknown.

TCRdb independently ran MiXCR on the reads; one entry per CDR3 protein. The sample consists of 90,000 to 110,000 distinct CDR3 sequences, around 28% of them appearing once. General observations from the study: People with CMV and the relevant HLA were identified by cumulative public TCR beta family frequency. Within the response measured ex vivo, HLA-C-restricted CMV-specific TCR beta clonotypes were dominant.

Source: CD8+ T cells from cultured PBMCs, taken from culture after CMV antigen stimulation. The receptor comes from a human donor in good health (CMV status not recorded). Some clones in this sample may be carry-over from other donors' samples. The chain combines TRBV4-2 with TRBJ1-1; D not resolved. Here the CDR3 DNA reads TGTGCCAGCAGCCAAGTTGTAGGCACTGAAGCTTTCTTT. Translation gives CASSQVVGTEAFF.